These 27 T cell receptor beta chains were sequenced from one sample in a study of blood T cells in healthy people across ages. The second PCR ran about 6 to 11 cycles with a sample-barcoded 5' primer and J-beta primers. TCRdb redid the calling of the 5' RACE reads with MiXCR, one entry per CDR3 protein. The profile shows over a million distinct CDR3 sequences, under 45% of them singletons. The specimen sequenced was blood. These receptors were obtained from a woman aged 60 to 75 in good health.

V and J are TRBV12-3 or TRBV12-4 and TRBJ2-3; weak D call: TRBD2 (6 bases). Trimming stripped 5 bases from V and 9 bases from J, with 27 bases between. This CDR3 spans 17 amino acids. The DNA for the CDR3 is TGTGCCAGCAGTCCCTCTCTATTGGCGGGGTCCCTTAACACGCAGTATTTT. This gives the protein CASSPSLLAGSLNTQYF.

The rearrangement joins TRBV6-2 or TRBV6-3 to TRBJ1-5, with D maybe TRBD1 (5 bases). This CDR3 has 13 residues. CDR1 and CDR2 from the germline V gene are MNHEY and SVGEGT. Trimming removed 8 bases at V and 4 bases at J, with 12 bases between. CDR3 sequence reads: CASRQLPNQPQHF. CDR3 DNA: TGTGCCAGCCGACAGCTGCCTAATCAGCCCCAGCATTTT.

This clonotype came up once. The rearrangement joins TRBV11-2 to TRBJ1-2; weak D call: TRBD1 (5 bases). There are 13 residues in the CDR3. Trimming cost V 4 bases and J 8 bases, with 14 bases left between them. Germline assignment: CDR1 SGHAT and CDR2 FQNNGV. The CDR3, as DNA: TGTGCCAGCAGCTCCCCACGGGGGAGCGGCTACACCTTC. Translating gives CASSSPRGSGYTF. The full variable domain, rest sourced from reference TRBV11-2 and TRBJ1-2, is EAGVAQSPRYKIIEKRQSVAFWCNPISGHATLYWYQQILGQGPKLLIQFQNNGVVDDSQLPKDRFSAERLKGVDSTLKIQPAKLEDSAVYLCASSSPRGSGYTFGSGTRLTVV.

The chain joins TRBV29-1 to TRBJ1-2; a possible D gene is TRBD1 (5 bases). The V end was cut by 3 bases, the J end by 4 bases, with 9 bases between. Per the germline V gene, CDR1 is SQVTM and CDR2 is ANQGSEA. This CDR3 has 12 residues. Written as DNA, the CDR3 is TGCAGCGTTGAGGACACCTTCTATGGCTACACCTTC. This sequence encodes CSVEDTFYGYTF. The entire variable domain, with the rest obtained from reference TRBV29-1 and TRBJ1-2, is as follows: SAVISQKPSRDICQRGTSLTIQCQVDSQVTMMFWYRQQPGQSLTLIATANQGSEATYESGFVIDKFPISRPNLTFSTLTVSNMSPEDSSIYLCSVEDTFYGYTFGSGTRLTVV.

A remark on this clonotype: A much larger clone sits a single nucleotide away, making a read error possible. The V call is TRBV6-1, the J call TRBJ2-1; TRBD2 agrees at 8 bases. J was trimmed by 10 bases and V by 10 bases; bases with no gene match: 12. Germline V lookup: CDR1 MNHNS, CDR2 SASEGT. The CDR3 length is 13 residues. CDR3 bases: TGTGCCACTAGCGGGCGTCGCTCCTACGAGCAGTTCTTC. Translating it yields CATSGRRSYEQFF.

In regard to this clonotype: This may stem from a read error, because a much larger clone lies one nucleotide away. The CDR3 DNA sequence: TGTGCCAGCAGGCCCCTACACTCTAACTATGGCTACACCTTC. It encodes CASRPLHSNYGYTF. V and J are TRBV12-3 or TRBV12-4 and TRBJ1-2; D gene ambiguous. V was cut by 6 bases and J by 0 bases, with 11 bases left in between. The CDR3 runs to 14 residues.

This clonotype was found a few times. The chain is built from TRBV12-3 or TRBV12-4 and TRBJ2-7; 10 positions agree with TRBD1. V lost 6 bases and J lost 2; bases outside the gene matches: 7. This CDR3 is built from 15 residues. The CDR3 loop is CASSTGTGAAYEQYF. DNA of the CDR3: TGTGCCAGCAGCACCGGGACAGGGGCGGCCTACGAGCAGTACTTC.

V and J are TRBV6-1 and TRBJ2-3, with D unclear. V was cut by 0 bases and J by 14 bases, with 6 bases left in between. The germline V gene has CDR1 MNHNS and CDR2 SASEGT. The CDR3 sequence is 10 residues long. CDR3 amino acids: CASSEALWYF. CDR3 bases: TGTGCCAGCAGTGAAGCGCTCTGGTATTTT.

This clonotype occurred many times. V usage is TRBV27 and J usage is TRBJ2-6; D gene ambiguous. The CDR3 extends over 13 amino acids. Trimming left V 2 bases short and J 4 bases short, with 3 bases between. Germline V gene sequence: CDR1 MNHEY, CDR2 SMNVEV (reference sequence). CDR3 sequence: CASSLMGANVLTF. The DNA for the CDR3 is TGTGCCAGCAGTTTAATGGGGGCCAACGTCCTGACTTTC. The variable domain in full, completed from reference TRBV27 and TRBJ2-6, reads EAQVTQNPRYLITVTGKKLTVTCSQNMNHEYMSWYRQDPGLGLRQIYYSMNVEVTDKGDVPEGYKVSRKEKRNFPLILESPSPNQTSLYFCASSLMGANVLTFGAGSRLTVL.

The chain couples TRBV7-2 to TRBJ2-1, with 9 positions matching TRBD2. CDR1 is SGHTA, CDR2 FQGNSA, per germline. CDR3 length: 17 amino acids. V lost 1 base to trimming and J lost 0 bases; unmatched junction nucleotides: 4. The CDR3 sequence is CASSLELAGSSYNEQFF. CDR3 sequence (DNA): TGTGCCAGCAGCTTAGAACTAGCGGGTTCCTCCTACAATGAGCAGTTCTTC.

This clonotype has a handful of counts. The chain is built from TRBV20-1 and TRBJ2-7; D possibly corresponds to TRBD2 (5 bases). The length of the CDR3 is 12 residues. Between the trimmed V and J ends, which lost 3 bases and 6 bases, there was a span of 12 bases. Germline loops: CDR1 DFQATT, CDR2 SNEGSKA (reference sequence). This chain's CDR3 is CSASWKAAEQYF. The CDR3, as DNA: TGCAGTGCTAGCTGGAAAGCGGCCGAGCAGTACTTC.

The chain uses TRBV25-1 and TRBJ2-3; tentative D call: TRBD1 (6 bases). Germline lookup yields CDR1 MGHDK and CDR2 SYGVNS. The CDR3 is made up of 14 amino acids. Between the trimmed V and J ends, which lost 0 bases and 4 bases, there was a span of 8 bases. This CDR3 is CASSEYRGSDTQYF. The CDR3 DNA is TGTGCCAGCAGTGAATATAGGGGGTCAGATACGCAGTATTTT.

The rearrangement joins TRBV5-1 to TRBJ2-3, with a tentative D call TRBD1 (6 bases). Germline V gene lookup returns CDR1 SGHRS and CDR2 YFSETQ. Trimming shortened V by 1 base and J by 6 bases, and 15 bases separated the two germline ends. CDR3 length: 15 amino acids. CDR3: CASSLTGTLSDTQYF. The CDR3 DNA sequence: TGCGCCAGCAGCTTGACAGGGACCCTCTCGGATACGCAGTATTTT. The whole variable domain, filled in from reference TRBV5-1 and TRBJ2-3, reads KAGVTQTPRYLIKTRGQQVTLSCSPISGHRSVSWYQQTPGQGLQFLFEYFSETQRNKGNFPGRFSGRQFSNSRSEMNVSTLELGDSALYLCASSLTGTLSDTQYFGPGTRLTVL.

This sequence joins TRBV27 and TRBJ1-2; D remains ambiguous. Germline CDR1 reads MNHEY; CDR2 reads SMNVEV (reference sequence). The CDR3 totals 15 residues. V dropped 5 bases and J dropped 4 bases, with 17 bases sitting between them. The CDR3 loop is CASSNNPGGVYGYTF. DNA for the CDR3: TGTGCCAGCAGTAACAATCCCGGCGGCGTCTATGGCTACACCTTC.

V is TRBV28 and J is TRBJ2-2, with a tentative D call TRBD1 (5 bases). The germline V gene encodes CDR1 MDHEN and CDR2 SYDVKM. The CDR3 spans 14 residues. V was shortened by 5 bases and J by 4 bases, with 11 bases between the two germline ends. The CDR3 DNA reads TGTGCCAGCAGTCCGAATACAGGCACCGGGGAGCTGTTTTTT. This sequence encodes CASSPNTGTGELFF.

This clonotype was detected a few times. The chain combines TRBV2 with TRBJ2-7; TRBD1 is a possible D gene (5 bases). The length of the CDR3 is 15 residues. Looked up from germline, CDR1 is SNHLY and CDR2 is FYNNEI. Between the trimmed V and J ends, which lost 1 base and 7 bases, there was a span of 17 bases. CDR3 in amino acids: CASSEVGQGLGEQYF. The CDR3 bases are TGTGCCAGCAGTGAAGTCGGGCAGGGATTGGGGGAGCAGTACTTC.

Of note for this clonotype: One end of the junction is discordant with germline, which a read error may explain. This rearrangement joins TRBV6-5 to TRBJ1-4; no definite D call. The germline V gene has CDR1 MNHEY and CDR2 SVGAGI. The CDR3 runs 15 residues. The DNA of the CDR3 is TGTGCCAGCAGTCACTCGGGCGGCAGAAGAGAAAAACTGTTTTTT. The encoded protein is CASSHSGGRREKLFF.

This clonotype was detected a few times. This sequence joins TRBV27 and TRBJ2-5; a possible D gene is TRBD1 (6 bases). Between the trimmed V and J ends, which lost 6 bases and 4 bases, there was a span of 15 bases. The CDR3 consists of 14 residues. Germline V gene data show CDR1 as MNHEY and CDR2 as SMNVEV (reference sequence). The CDR3 here is CASSPYRVGETQYF. Here the CDR3 DNA reads TGTGCCAGCAGCCCCTACAGGGTCGGAGAGACCCAGTACTTC.

In its sample, this clonotype was seen many times. The chain uses TRBV7-2 and TRBJ1-2; D is ambiguous. Trimming stripped 1 base from V and 7 bases from J, with 7 bases between. This CDR3 region has 12 residues. From germline, CDR1 is SGHTA and CDR2 FQGNSA. Here the CDR3 DNA reads TGTGCCAGCAGCTTAGTGGCGGGTGGCTACACCTTC. As protein: CASSLVAGGYTF.

The V gene is TRBV20-1, the J gene TRBJ2-4, with D unclear. The J call may not be correct, given that the DNA end is closer to TRBJ2-7. Germline values: CDR1 DFQATT, CDR2 SNEGSKA (reference sequence). This CDR3 is built from 13 residues. CDR3 loop: CSARDSTRSEQYF. DNA of the CDR3: TGCAGTGCTAGAGATTCAACCCGCTCCGAGCAGTACTTC.

In this sample, this clonotype turned up a few times. V gene TRBV3-1 combines with J gene TRBJ1-1; D is unresolved. This CDR3 has 15 amino acids. V was shortened by 0 bases and J by 0 bases, with 8 bases between the two germline ends. Germline-derived CDR1 and CDR2 are LGHDT and YNNKEL (reference sequence). The CDR3 nucleotides read TGTGCCAGCAGCCAAGAACCGGGGTTGAACACTGAAGCTTTCTTT. Translated: CASSQEPGLNTEAFF.

The chain recombines TRBV10-1 with TRBJ2-5; possible D gene TRBD2, 5 bases. Trimming removed 0 bases at V and 5 bases at J, with 10 bases between. CDR3 length equals 14 residues. The germline V gene encodes CDR1 WNHNN and CDR2 SYGVQD (reference sequence). DNA for the CDR3: TGCGCCAGCAGTGAGTCGGCGGGTCGGGAGACCCAGTACTTC. Translating gives CASSESAGRETQYF.

The V call is TRBV6-6, the J call TRBJ2-4; tentative D call: TRBD2 (6 bases). The tail of the sequence fits TRBJ2-7 better, so the J call may be wrong. The CDR3 extends over 14 amino acids. CDR1 is MNHNY, CDR2 SVGAGI, per germline (reference sequence). CDR3 sequence reads: CASSPGTPTYEQYF. The DNA for the CDR3 is TGTGCCAGCAGTCCCGGGACTCCGACCTACGAGCAGTACTTC.

This clonotype turned up a few times. The chain is built from TRBV21-1 and TRBJ2-7; the table's D call, TRBD1, was not checked against the DNA. TRBV21-1 is tagged as a pseudogene. CDR3 size: 16 residues. The DNA of the CDR3 is TGTGCCAGCAGCAAAGGGTACGCAGGGGGAATGTACGAGCAGTACTTC. Translating it yields CASSKGYAGGMYEQYF.

The chain carries TRBV7-7 and TRBJ2-1; D not resolved. The ends were cut back, 0 bases at V and 6 bases at J, with 6 bases in the middle. Germline assignment: CDR1 SSHAT and CDR2 FNYEAQ (reference sequence). CDR3 size: 13 residues. The CDR3 DNA sequence: TGTGCCAGCAGCTTAGCCAGCGCCAATGAGCAGTTCTTC. Its protein product is CASSLASANEQFF.

The rearrangement uses TRBV10-3 and TRBJ1-5; D unclear. Trimming removed 0 bases from V and 11 bases from J, with 14 bases in between. Per germline, CDR1 ENHRY and CDR2 SYGVKD. This CDR3 contains 14 residues. CDR3 residues: CAISESGELTAQHF. In nucleotides, the CDR3 is TGTGCCATCAGTGAGTCCGGGGAGCTAACGGCCCAGCATTTT.

This clonotype was detected a few times. The rearrangement joins TRBV2 to TRBJ2-7; 11 bases align to TRBD1. Per germline, CDR1 SNHLY and CDR2 FYNNEI. The CDR3 length is 15 residues. Germline trimming cut 3 bases from V and 2 bases from J; bases unmatched to any gene: 3. In DNA form, the CDR3 reads TGTGCCAGCAGTGAGTGGGACAGGGGGACCTACGAGCAGTACTTC. Translated: CASSEWDRGTYEQYF.